The clone carrying this TCR beta chain has just one count. A quantity of 0.5 to 1 ug RNA underwent reverse transcription using random hexamers. Amplification of TCR beta CDR3 by immunoSEQ multiplex PCR spanned 54 Vbeta and 13 Jbeta. TCRdb ran MiXCR on the immunoSEQ multiplex PCR reads and lists one entry per CDR3 protein. The sample has 130,000 or so distinct CDR3 sequences, roughly 76% seen once. The entry originates in a study of CD8 T cells in Susac syndrome. The CDR3 sequence is 14 residues long. The V end lost 0 bases, the J end lost 2 bases, and 7 bases lay between the germline ends. Germline CDR1 is LGHDT and CDR2 is YNNKEL (reference sequence). While CD8+ and CD4+ T cells were isolated negatively, TEMRA cells were enriched by FACS.

The TCR originated in a human donor with multiple sclerosis. Material: CD8+ T cells from PBMCs. This rearrangement joins TRBV3-1 to TRBJ1-2; D call uncertain. The CDR3 DNA sequence: TGTGCCAGCAGCCAAGATTACGGGAACTATGGCTACACCTTC. This codes for CASSQDYGNYGYTF.